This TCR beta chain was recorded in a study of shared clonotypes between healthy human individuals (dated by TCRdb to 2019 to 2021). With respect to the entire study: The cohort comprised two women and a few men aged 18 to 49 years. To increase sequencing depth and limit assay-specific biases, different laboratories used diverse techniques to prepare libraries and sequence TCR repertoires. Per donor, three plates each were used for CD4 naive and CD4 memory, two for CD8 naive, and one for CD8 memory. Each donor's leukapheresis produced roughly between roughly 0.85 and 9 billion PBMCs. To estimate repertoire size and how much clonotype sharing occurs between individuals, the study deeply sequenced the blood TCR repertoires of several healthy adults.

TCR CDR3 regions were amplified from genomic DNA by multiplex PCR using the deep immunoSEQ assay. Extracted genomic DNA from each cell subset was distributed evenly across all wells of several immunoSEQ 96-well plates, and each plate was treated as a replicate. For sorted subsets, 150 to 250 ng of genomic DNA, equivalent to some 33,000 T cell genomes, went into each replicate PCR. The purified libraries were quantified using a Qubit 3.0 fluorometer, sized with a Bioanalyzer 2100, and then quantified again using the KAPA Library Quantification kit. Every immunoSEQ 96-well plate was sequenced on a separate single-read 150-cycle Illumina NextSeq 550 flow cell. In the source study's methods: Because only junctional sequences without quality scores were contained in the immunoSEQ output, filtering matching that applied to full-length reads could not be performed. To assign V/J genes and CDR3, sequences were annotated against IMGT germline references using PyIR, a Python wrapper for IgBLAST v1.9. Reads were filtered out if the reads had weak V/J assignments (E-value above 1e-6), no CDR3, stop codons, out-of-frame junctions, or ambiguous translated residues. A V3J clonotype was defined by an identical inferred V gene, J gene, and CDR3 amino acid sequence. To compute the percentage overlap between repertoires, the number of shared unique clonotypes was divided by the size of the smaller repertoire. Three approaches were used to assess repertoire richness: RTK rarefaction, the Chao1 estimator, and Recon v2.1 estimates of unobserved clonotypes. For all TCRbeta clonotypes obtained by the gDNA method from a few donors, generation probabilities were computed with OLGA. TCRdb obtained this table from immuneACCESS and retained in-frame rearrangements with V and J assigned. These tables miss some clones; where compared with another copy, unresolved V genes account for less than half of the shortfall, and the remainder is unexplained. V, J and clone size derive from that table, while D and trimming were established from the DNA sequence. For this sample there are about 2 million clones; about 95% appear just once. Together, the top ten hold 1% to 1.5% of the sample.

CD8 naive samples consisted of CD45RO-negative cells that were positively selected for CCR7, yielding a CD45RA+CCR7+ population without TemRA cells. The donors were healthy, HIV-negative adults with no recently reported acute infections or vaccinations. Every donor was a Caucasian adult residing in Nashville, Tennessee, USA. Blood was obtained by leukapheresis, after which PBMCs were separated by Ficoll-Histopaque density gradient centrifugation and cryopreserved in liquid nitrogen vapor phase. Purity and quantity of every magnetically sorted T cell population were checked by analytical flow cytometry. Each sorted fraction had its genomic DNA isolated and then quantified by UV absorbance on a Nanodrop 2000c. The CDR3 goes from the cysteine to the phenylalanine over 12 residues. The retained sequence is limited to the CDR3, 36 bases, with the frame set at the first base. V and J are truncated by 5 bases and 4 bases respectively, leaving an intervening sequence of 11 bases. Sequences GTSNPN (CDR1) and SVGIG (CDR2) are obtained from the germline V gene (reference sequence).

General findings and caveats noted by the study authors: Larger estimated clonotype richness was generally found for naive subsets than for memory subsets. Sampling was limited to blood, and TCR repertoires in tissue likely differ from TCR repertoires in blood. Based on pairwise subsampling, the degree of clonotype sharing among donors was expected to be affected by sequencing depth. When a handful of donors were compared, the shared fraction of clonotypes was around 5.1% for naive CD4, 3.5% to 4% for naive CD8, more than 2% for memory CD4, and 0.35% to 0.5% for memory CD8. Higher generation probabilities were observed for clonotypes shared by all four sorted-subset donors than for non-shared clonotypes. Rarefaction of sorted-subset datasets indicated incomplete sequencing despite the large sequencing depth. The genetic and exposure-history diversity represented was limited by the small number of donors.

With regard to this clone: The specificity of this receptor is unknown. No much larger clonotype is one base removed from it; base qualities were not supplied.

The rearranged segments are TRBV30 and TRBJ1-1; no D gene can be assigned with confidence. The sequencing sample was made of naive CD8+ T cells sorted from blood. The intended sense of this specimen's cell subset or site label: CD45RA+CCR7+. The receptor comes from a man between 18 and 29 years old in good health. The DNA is TGTGCCTGGGACCTCTCTGGCACTGAAGCTTTCTTT. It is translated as CAWDLSGTEAFF. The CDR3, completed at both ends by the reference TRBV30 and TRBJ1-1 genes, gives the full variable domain SQTIHQWPATLVQPVGSPLSLECTVEGTSNPNLYWYRQAAGRGLQLLFYSVGIGQISSEVPQNLSASRPQDRQFILSSKKLLLSDSGFYLCAWDLSGTEAFFGQGTRLTVV.